The 27 T cell receptor beta chains below were found in one sample sequenced in a study of shared clonotypes between healthy human individuals. It was CD45RO-negative cells, positively selected for CCR7, that made up naive CD8 cells, with terminally differentiated effector memory CD45RA+ cells excluded. Profiled with immunoSEQ multiplex PCR; TCRdb holds only in-frame clones, not every one. The data show 1.5 million to 2.5 million clones, with approximately 95% seen just once and 0.9% to 1.5% held by the top ten. Sequenced: naive CD8+ T cells sorted from blood. These receptors originate from a man younger than 35 in good health.

The chain recombines TRBV9 with TRBJ2-1; D is perhaps TRBD2 (6 bases). Trimming stripped 0 bases from V and 0 bases from J, with 13 bases between. Germline V gene data show CDR1 as SGDLS and CDR2 as YYNGEE. The CDR3 loop spans 17 amino acids. CDR3 in DNA: TGTGCCAGCAGCGTAGTTGCGGGACTCAGCTCCTACAATGAGCAGTTCTTC. This gives the protein CASSVVAGLSSYNEQFF.

This clone was counted once. The chain joins TRBV4-3 to TRBJ2-2, with a tentative D call TRBD1 (6 bases). Germline V gene data show CDR1 as LGHNA and CDR2 as YSLEER. The CDR3 contains 16 residues. The ends were cut back, 0 bases at V and 3 bases at J, with 11 bases in the middle. CDR3 bases: TGCGCCAGCAGCCAAGATAGGGGACACGACACCGGGGAGCTGTTTTTT. It specifies CASSQDRGHDTGELFF.

V usage is TRBV19 and J usage is TRBJ2-2; perhaps TRBD2 as D (6 bases). Germline loops: CDR1 LNHDA, CDR2 SQIVND (reference sequence). Trimming stripped 7 bases from V and 5 bases from J, with 14 bases between. The CDR3 runs 14 residues. CDR3 nucleotides: TGTGCCAGTAAATGGGGGGAAGGAACCGGGGAGCTGTTTTTT. This gives the protein CASKWGEGTGELFF.

The chain is built from TRBV14 and TRBJ2-3, with a weak D call TRBD2 (6 bases). CDR3 length: 16 residues. Deletions cut 4 bases from V and 1 base from J, with 15 bases between. Per the germline V gene, CDR1 is SGHDN and CDR2 is FVKESK. The DNA for the CDR3 is TGTGCCAGCAGCCCAGAGGAGGGTTGGGGCACAGATACGCAGTATTTT. Its protein is CASSPEEGWGTDTQYF.

The chain has TRBV12-5 and TRBJ1-5, with 8 bases matching TRBD1. The CDR3 consists of 18 residues. J was trimmed by 3 bases and V by 3 bases; bases with no gene match: 13. Per germline, CDR1 LGHNT and CDR2 FRNRAP. CDR3 bases: TGTGCTAGTGGTTTAGAGCACGGACCGGGACAGGTCAATCAGCCCCAGCATTTT. Protein sequence: CASGLEHGPGQVNQPQHF. The full variable domain, rest sourced from reference TRBV12-5 and TRBJ1-5, is DARVTQTPRHKVTEMGQEVTMRCQPILGHNTVFWYRQTMMQGLELLAYFRNRAPLDDSGMPKDRFSAEMPDATLATLKIQPSEPRDSAVYFCASGLEHGPGQVNQPQHFGDGTRLSIL.

This chain links TRBV5-4 with TRBJ2-1; 9 bases fit TRBD1. CDR1 is SGHNT and CDR2 is YYREEE in the germline V gene (reference sequence). J gave up 3 bases and V 4 bases, and 8 bases lay outside the gene matches. The CDR3 has 16 amino acids. The CDR3 loop reads CASSAPGTGNYNEQFF. CDR3 sequence (DNA): TGTGCCAGCAGCGCCCCCGGGACAGGGAACTACAATGAGCAGTTCTTC.

The chain carries TRBV9 and TRBJ2-3, with TRBD2 identical over 9 bases. J gave up 1 base and V 3 bases, and 6 bases lay outside the gene matches. Germline values: CDR1 SGDLS, CDR2 YYNGEE. The CDR3 covers 16 residues. CDR3 residues: CASSGVAGVRTDTQYF. CDR3 DNA sequence: TGTGCCAGCAGCGGAGTAGCGGGAGTGCGCACAGATACGCAGTATTTT.

The rearrangement uses TRBV30 and TRBJ2-3; D is perhaps TRBD2 (6 bases). Trimming shortened V by 6 bases and J by 1 base, and 11 bases separated the two germline ends. Germline V gene sequence: CDR1 GTSNPN, CDR2 SVGIG (reference sequence). There are 13 residues in the CDR3. CDR3 region: CACLGGGTDTQYF. The CDR3 DNA is TGTGCCTGCCTAGGAGGGGGCACAGATACGCAGTATTTT.

Of note for this clone: In the same sample, other DNA sequences code for this CDR3. The CDR3 DNA is TGTGCCTGGAGTGTCGGACAGGGAAGCGAAAAACTGTTTTTT. Protein sequence: CAWSVGQGSEKLFF. The chain joins TRBV30 to TRBJ1-4; 8 bases line up with TRBD1. Germline trimming cut 0 bases from V and 8 bases from J; bases unmatched to any gene: 5. Germline CDR1 reads GTSNPN; CDR2 reads SVGIG (reference sequence). There are 14 residues in the CDR3.

The chain combines TRBV6-1 with TRBJ2-2; TRBD2 matches at 7 bases. The CDR3 covers 15 residues. Germline V CDR1 and CDR2: MNHNS, SASEGT. With 3 bases clipped from V and 4 bases from J, the junction kept 5 bases outside the gene matches. CDR3 sequence reads: CASSELAVTTGELFF. Here the CDR3 DNA reads TGTGCCAGCAGTGAGCTAGCGGTTACCACCGGGGAGCTGTTTTTT.

V and J are TRBV11-2 and TRBJ2-3; 9 bases are shared with TRBD2. The CDR3 runs 19 residues. V was pared by 0 bases and J by 2 bases, with 12 bases of the junction left unmatched. CDR1 is SGHAT, CDR2 FQNNGV, per germline. This chain's CDR3 is CASSLDYESSGISTDTQYF. CDR3 in DNA: TGTGCCAGCAGCTTAGATTACGAATCTAGCGGGATATCCACAGATACGCAGTATTTT.

The genes are TRBV6-1 and TRBJ2-1, with 9 bases lining up with TRBD2. Germline loops: CDR1 MNHNS, CDR2 SASEGT. After removal of 6 bases from V and 7 bases from J, the junction contained 4 bases not matched to a gene. The CDR3 length is 13 residues. The CDR3 DNA follows: TGTGCCAGCAGCAAGCGGGAGGTTAATGAGCAGTTCTTC. Its translation is CASSKREVNEQFF.

V usage is TRBV5-4 and J usage is TRBJ2-7; 14 bases align to TRBD2. CDR1 is SGHNT, CDR2 YYREEE, per germline (reference sequence). CDR3 size: 17 residues. The trim removed 4 bases at V and 6 bases at J, leaving 12 bases unmatched. The CDR3, as DNA: TGTGCCAGCAGCACGATGGGACTAGCGGGAGAATTCCGCGAGCAGTACTTC. Amino acids: CASSTMGLAGEFREQYF. Complete variable domain (other parts from reference TRBV5-4 and TRBJ2-7): ETGVTQSPTHLIKTRGQQVTLRCSSQSGHNTVSWYQQALGQGPQFIFQYYREEENGRGNFPPRFSGLQFPNYSSELNVNALELDDSALYLCASSTMGLAGEFREQYFGPGTRLTVT.

This chain uses TRBV5-4 with TRBJ1-4, with D uncertain. Trimming shortened V by 1 base and J by 0 bases, and 7 bases separated the two germline ends. From germline, CDR1 is SGHNT and CDR2 YYREEE (reference sequence). This CDR3 has 15 amino acids. CDR3 bases: TGTGCCAGCAGCTTGAACCTCGCAACTAATGAAAAACTGTTTTTT. Its protein is CASSLNLATNEKLFF.

The chain recombines TRBV14 with TRBJ2-5, with a tentative D call TRBD1 (6 bases). V lost 3 bases, J lost 4 bases, and 6 bases lay in between. The CDR3 contains 12 residues. Per germline, CDR1 SGHDN and CDR2 FVKESK. This CDR3 is CASSQTGETQYF. In nucleotides, the CDR3 is TGTGCCAGCAGCCAGACAGGAGAGACCCAGTACTTC.

Concerning this clone: Other DNA sequences in the same sample also yield this CDR3. This chain joins TRBV27 and TRBJ2-1, with D unresolved. Germline CDR1 MNHEY, CDR2 SMNVEV (reference sequence). This CDR3 comprises 13 residues. Trimming shortened V by 3 bases and J by 3 bases, and 6 bases separated the two germline ends. The CDR3: CASSLGIYNEQFF. CDR3 DNA sequence: TGTGCCAGCAGTTTGGGTATCTACAATGAGCAGTTCTTC.

As to this clone: The same CDR3 is also encoded by other DNA sequences in this sample. The V and J genes are TRBV6-5 and TRBJ2-7, with 7 bases that match TRBD1. CDR3 size: 14 residues. Trimming took 2 bases from V and 3 from J; bases not matched to a gene: 4. CDR1 is MNHEY and CDR2 is SVGAGI in the germline V gene. The CDR3 loop is CASSYRDRGYEQYF. The CDR3 nucleotides read TGTGCCAGCAGTTACCGGGACAGAGGCTACGAGCAGTACTTC.

This clone was seen only once. V usage is TRBV5-1 and J usage is TRBJ2-5, with D uncertain. Germline CDR1 is SGHRS and CDR2 is YFSETQ. CDR3 length: 16 residues. V was shortened by 5 bases and J by 0 bases, with 17 bases between the two germline ends. The CDR3 protein is CASSPLSHPYQETQYF. The DNA of the CDR3 is TGCGCCAGCAGTCCCCTAAGCCACCCGTACCAAGAGACCCAGTACTTC.

The CDR3 nucleotides read TGTGCCAGCAGCCAGGACAGCACCGGGGAGCTGTTTTTT. Its protein product is CASSQDSTGELFF. The chain recombines TRBV5-4 with TRBJ2-2; D possibly corresponds to TRBD1 (6 bases). The CDR3 spans 13 residues. Germline loops: CDR1 SGHNT, CDR2 YYREEE (reference sequence). Trimming removed 4 bases from V and 4 bases from J, with 8 bases in between.

The gene calls are TRBV5-6 and TRBJ2-1, with TRBD2 matching over 7 bases. The CDR3 has 13 amino acids. The germline CDR1 and CDR2 sequences are SGHDT and YYEEEE. Trimming removed 2 bases from V and 9 bases from J; junction bases left unmatched: 5. The DNA for the CDR3 is TGTGCCAGCAGCTTTTGGGAGGGTATTGAGCAGTTCTTC. It translates to CASSFWEGIEQFF.

J is TRBJ1-1 and V is TRBV7-9; no clear D gene. Germline V gives CDR1 SEHNR, CDR2 FQNEAQ (reference sequence). CDR3 length equals 14 residues. The ends were cut back, 6 bases at V and 11 bases at J, with 22 bases in the middle. This CDR3 reads CASSDASERVEAFF. DNA for the CDR3: TGTGCCAGCAGTGACGCTTCGGAAAGGGTGGAGGCTTTCTTT.

The chain joins TRBV9 to TRBJ1-5, with D possibly being TRBD1 (6 bases). The CDR3 runs 15 residues. The germline CDR1 and CDR2 sequences are SGDLS and YYNGEE. Trimming removed 4 bases from V and 7 bases from J, with 18 bases in between. This CDR3 reads CASSPSGTLLQPQHF. The DNA of the CDR3 is TGTGCCAGCAGCCCCTCCGGGACACTACTACAGCCCCAGCATTTT.

The chain recombines TRBV5-6 with TRBJ2-7; D might be TRBD2 (6 bases). Germline lookup yields CDR1 SGHDT and CDR2 YYEEEE. The CDR3 is 13 residues long. V dropped 6 bases and J dropped 0 bases, with 10 bases sitting between them. CDR3 DNA: TGTGCCAGCACCACTAGCCTCTCCTACGAGCAGTACTTC. Translated, it gives CASTTSLSYEQYF.

This chain connects TRBV6-1 to TRBJ2-5; D ambiguous. The CDR3 has 15 amino acids. V lost 4 bases, J lost 0 bases, and 12 bases lay in between. The germline gives CDR1 MNHNS, CDR2 SASEGT. The CDR3 DNA follows: TGTGCCAGCAGTGTAATACTCACGTACCAAGAGACCCAGTACTTC. It translates to CASSVILTYQETQYF.

This chain joins TRBV6-6 and TRBJ1-5; tentative D call: TRBD1 (5 bases). Germline loops: CDR1 MNHNY, CDR2 SVGAGI (reference sequence). V was pared by 6 bases and J by 5 bases, with 20 bases between. The CDR3 has 16 amino acids. The CDR3 sequence: CASSSPDRLEDQPQHF. DNA for the CDR3: TGTGCCAGCAGCTCCCCTGACAGACTGGAAGATCAGCCCCAGCATTTT.

The genes are TRBV5-1 and TRBJ2-1; unclear D gene. Germline CDR1 reads SGHRS; CDR2 reads YFSETQ. Trimming stripped 4 bases from V and 4 bases from J, with 15 bases between. The CDR3 consists of 15 residues. Here the CDR3 reads CASSPRSGGYNEQFF. CDR3 nucleotide sequence: TGCGCCAGCAGCCCCCGTTCGGGCGGATACAATGAGCAGTTCTTC.

The chain couples TRBV4-1 to TRBJ2-7; possibly TRBD2 for D (5 bases). Germline CDR1 is MGHRA and CDR2 is YSYEKL. The CDR3 loop spans 14 amino acids. V dropped 5 bases and J dropped 0 bases, with 11 bases sitting between them. CDR3 protein: CASSSREFSYEQYF. Here the CDR3 DNA reads TGCGCCAGCAGCTCCCGGGAATTCTCCTACGAGCAGTACTTC.